This T cell receptor beta chain was recorded in a study of human T cells and chemical hapten exposure. This CDR3 is 15 amino acids long. Germline V gene sequence: CDR1 MDHEN, CDR2 SYDVKM. J gave up 1 base and V 2 bases, and 2 bases lay outside the gene matches. For the library, individual cDNA molecules each received unique molecular identifiers. TCRdb re-analysed the RACE reads in MiXCR, keeping a single row per CDR3 protein. The repertoire holds roughly 380,000 distinct CDR3 sequences, with 4.5% to 6% as singletons. Overall study results and limits: Counts of TCRs above 1 in 1000 frequency stayed unchanged with DPC sensitization.

Time point in this sample: pre-sensitization, week 0. Treatment noted: therapeutic diphenylcyclopropenone sensitization with weekly scalp DPC. At patch-test visits, sampling came before the patch test. This clonotype was counted many times. The antigen is undetermined. The starting material was whole blood, obtained in connection with sensitization to the hapten diphenylcyclopropenone (DPC). The gene calls are TRBV28 and TRBJ2-3; TRBD1 aligns across 8 bases. The TCR was taken from a woman in her forties or fifties with alopecia areata. Some clones in this sample may be carry-over from other donors' samples. CDR3 sequence reads: CASSLPGGGTDTQYF. CDR3 coding DNA: TGTGCCAGCAGTTTACCAGGGGGCGGCACAGATACGCAGTATTTT.